The rows below give T cell receptor beta chains drawn from one sample of a study of control samples from healthy donors and cancer patients. Libraries were prepared by immunoSEQ multiplex PCR; TCRdb keeps only in-frame clonotypes and omits some of them. The sample consists of approximately 97,000 clones, 90% to 95% of them appearing once. Sequenced sample: blood. These TCRs come from a woman aged 18 to 35 in good health. CDR3s include the opening cysteine and the closing phenylalanine or tryptophan. A D gene is named only where the DNA matches it firmly. Rows give clone size only sometimes, using once, few, many, or a class for an expanded clone.

j_call	d_call	clone_size	v_call	cdr3_length	cdr3_nt	cdr3_aa
TRBJ2-7	.	.	TRBV27	16	TGTGCCAGCAGCCGACAAGGTAGCGGCCCCTCCTACGAGCAGTACTTC	CASSRQGSGPSYEQYF
TRBJ2-7	.	.	TRBV7-9	16	TGTGCCAGCAGCCCCACGGTACAGGGCGAGACCTACGAGCAGTACTTC	CASSPTVQGETYEQYF
TRBJ2-1	TRBD2	.	TRBV28	16	TGTGCCAGCAGTTTGGAGTGGGGAGGGGTCCCCAATGAGCAGTTCTTC	CASSLEWGGVPNEQFF
TRBJ2-7	.	.	TRBV19	12	TGTGCCAGTAGTCGCGGCCCCTACGAGCAGTACTTC	CASSRGPYEQYF
TRBJ2-6	.	.	TRBV5-1	16	TGCGCCAGCAGCCCCCTGACACGCTCTGGGGCCAACGTCCTGACTTTC	CASSPLTRSGANVLTF
TRBJ1-1	.	.	TRBV7-9	11	TGTGCCAGCAGCTTAGAGGGGGAAGCTTTCTTT	CASSLEGEAFF
TRBJ1-3	.	.	TRBV29-1	12	TGCAGCGTTGGGGTCTCTGGAAACACCATATATTTT	CSVGVSGNTIYF
TRBJ1-4	.	.	TRBV19	16	TGTGCCAGTAGTATGAAGAGGGGAAGTCCTAATGAAAAACTGTTTTTT	CASSMKRGSPNEKLFF
TRBJ2-5	TRBD2	once	TRBV28	18	TGTGCCAGCAGTCCCTACCGACTAGCGGGAGGGCCAAGAGAGACCCAGTACTTC	CASSPYRLAGGPRETQYF
TRBJ2-7	TRBD2	.	TRBV10-3	16	TGTGCCATCAGTGCTCCCGGGACTAGCCCTTTCTACGAGCAGTACTTC	CAISAPGTSPFYEQYF
TRBJ2-7	.	.	TRBV5-1	15	TGCGCCAGCAGCTTGGAGGGGGGAGGGAGCTACGAGCAGTACTTC	CASSLEGGGSYEQYF
TRBJ1-5	.	.	TRBV7-9	14	TGTGCCAGCAGCTTAGGACCCGGTAGTCAGCCCCAGCATTTT	CASSLGPGSQPQHF
TRBJ2-5	TRBD1	.	TRBV2	14	TGTGCCAGCAGTCGACAGGGGATCCAAGAGACCCAGTACTTC	CASSRQGIQETQYF
TRBJ1-1	.	.	TRBV4-1	15	TGCGCCAGCACCCCAGATAAAGGGTTGAACACTGAAGCTTTCTTT	CASTPDKGLNTEAFF
TRBJ1-3	.	few	TRBV11-2	16	TGTGCCAGCAGCTACCTCGGGGTAAAGACTGGAAACACCATATATTTT	CASSYLGVKTGNTIYF
TRBJ1-1	.	.	TRBV7-2	14	TGTGCCAGCAGCCTATCCGAGCGGGAGACTGAAGCTTTCTTT	CASSLSERETEAFF
TRBJ2-1	.	.	TRBV6-2/TRBV6-3	14	TGTGCCAGCAGTTACTCGGGGACCCACAATGAGCAGTTCTTC	CASSYSGTHNEQFF
TRBJ1-4	TRBD1	.	TRBV6-1	15	TGTGCCAGCAGTGAAGGGGACAGGGATGGGGGAAAACTGTTTTTT	CASSEGDRDGGKLFF
TRBJ1-1	.	.	TRBV9	19	TGTGCCAGCAGTCCCTCCTTTCCGGGAACCCACATATTGAACACTGAAGCTTTCTTT	CASSPSFPGTHILNTEAFF
TRBJ2-6	.	.	TRBV19	15	TGTGCCACCTCGGGGCCCCCGTCTGGGGCCAACGTCCTGACTTTC	CATSGPPSGANVLTF
TRBJ2-3	.	.	TRBV7-9	16	TGTGCCAGCACCCGACGGGGGCCCCCTAGCACAGATACGCAGTATTTT	CASTRRGPPSTDTQYF
TRBJ2-5	.	.	TRBV12-3/TRBV12-4	13	TGTGCCAGCAGTCCTTACGGGAGAGAGACCCAGTACTTC	CASSPYGRETQYF
TRBJ1-6	.	.	TRBV27	14	TGTGCCAGCAGTTTCCTCGCGGGGAATTCACCCCTCCACTTT	CASSFLAGNSPLHF
TRBJ1-6	.	.	TRBV19	13	TGTGCCAGTAGTATTGACCCTAATTCACCCCTCCACTTT	CASSIDPNSPLHF
TRBJ2-7	TRBD2	once	TRBV2	15	TGTGCCAGCAGTCAGACTAGCGGGAGAGGACACGAGCAGTACTTC	CASSQTSGRGHEQYF
TRBJ2-7	.	.	TRBV6-2/TRBV6-3	15	TGTGCCAGCAGTTACCGGGACTGGGCTTCCTACGAGCAGTACTTC	CASSYRDWASYEQYF
TRBJ1-6	.	.	TRBV28	14	TGTGCCAGCAGCCTACAGGGTCTAAATTCACCCCTCCACTTT	CASSLQGLNSPLHF
TRBJ2-5	.	.	TRBV5-1	15	TGCGCCAGCAGCCCGGGAGACAGGAGGGGGGAGACCCAGTACTTC	CASSPGDRRGETQYF
TRBJ2-6	.	.	TRBV7-8	18	TGTGCCAGCAGCTTAAGCCAATACACACTCTCTGGGGCCAACGTCCTGACTTTC	CASSLSQYTLSGANVLTF
TRBJ2-7	.	.	TRBV24-1	12	TGTGCCACCAGGACAAATCCCTACGAGCAGTACTTC	CATRTNPYEQYF
TRBJ2-5	TRBD2	.	TRBV5-6	15	TGTGCCAGCAGCGGACCGGGACTAGGAGTAGAGACCCAGTACTTC	CASSGPGLGVETQYF
TRBJ1-6	.	.	TRBV2	16	TGTGCCAGCCGCTTTCTTTCAAGCTCCTATAATTCACCCCTCCACTTT	CASRFLSSSYNSPLHF
TRBJ1-2	.	.	TRBV5-6	12	TGTGCCAGCAGCGCCGGAGGGGAAGGCTACACCTTC	CASSAGGEGYTF
TRBJ2-7	.	.	TRBV21-1	15	TGTGCCATCCTTAAACAGGGGGCGGTTGCTTACGAGCAGTACTTC	CAILKQGAVAYEQYF
TRBJ2-2	TRBD2	.	TRBV7-6	17	TGTGCCAGCAGCTCCCTGACTAGCGGGATGCACACCGGGGAGCTGTTTTTT	CASSSLTSGMHTGELFF
TRBJ2-7	TRBD1	.	TRBV5-1	15	TGCGCCAGCAAAGCCGGGACAGGGGTTCTTTACGAGCAGTACTTC	CASKAGTGVLYEQYF
TRBJ1-1	.	.	TRBV20-1	14	TGCAGTGCTAGTGCGCGAGCCGGCCACACTGAAGCTTTCTTT	CSASARAGHTEAFF
TRBJ2-3	.	.	TRBV7-3	14	TGTGCCAGCAGCCCAGTTCCAGGATGGGATACGCAGTATTTT	CASSPVPGWDTQYF
TRBJ2-5	.	.	TRBV24-1	16	TGTGCCACCAGTGATTCTGGCAGGGTTATGATGGAGACCCAGTACTTC	CATSDSGRVMMETQYF
TRBJ2-5	.	.	TRBV6-5	16	TGTGCCAGCAGTTACGGGCAGGGGACGCGTCGAGAGACCCAGTACTTC	CASSYGQGTRRETQYF
TRBJ2-5	.	.	TRBV25-1	16	TGTGCCAGCAGTCCTCCCGGGGGCTTAGGTCAAGAGACCCAGTACTTC	CASSPPGGLGQETQYF
TRBJ1-3	.	few	TRBV19	12	TGTGCCAGCGGGAATAGTGGAAACACCATATATTTT	CASGNSGNTIYF
TRBJ2-5	.	.	TRBV30	10	TGTGCCTGGGCCCAAGAGACCCAGTACTTC	CAWAQETQYF
TRBJ1-2	.	.	TRBV4-1	13	TGCGCCAGCACCCGGGTGGGGGACTATGGCTACACCTTC	CASTRVGDYGYTF
TRBJ1-2	.	once	TRBV2	14	TGTGCCAGCAGTGAACTTGCAGGTATATATGGCTACACCTTC	CASSELAGIYGYTF
TRBJ1-3	.	.	TRBV21-1	16	TGTGCCAGCAGCGCTACTTACGAGGGCTCTGGAAACACCATATATTTT	CASSATYEGSGNTIYF
TRBJ2-7	TRBD1	.	TRBV11-2	14	TGTGCCAGCAGCGTGTACAGGGGACCCTACGAGCAGTACTTC	CASSVYRGPYEQYF
TRBJ1-1	.	few	TRBV5-1	12	TGCGCCAGCCCCCTTCTTCTGGCTGAAGCTTTCTTT	CASPLLLAEAFF
TRBJ2-2	.	.	TRBV5-1	15	TGCGCCAGCAGCTTATATGGCTGGAACCCCGGGGAGCTGTTTTTT	CASSLYGWNPGELFF
TRBJ2-1	.	.	TRBV3-1/TRBV3-2	15	TGTGCCAGCAGCCGCCGATGGGACTTACTCGGGGAGCAGTTCTTC	CASSRRWDLLGEQFF
TRBJ1-2	.	.	TRBV11-2	14	TGTGCCAGCAGCTTAGGGACAACCGGATATGGCTACACCTTC	CASSLGTTGYGYTF
TRBJ1-1	.	.	TRBV12-3/TRBV12-4	13	TGTGCCAGTCCTTCGGAGGGGCAGACTGAAGCTTTCTTT	CASPSEGQTEAFF
TRBJ1-1	.	.	TRBV12-3/TRBV12-4	13	TGTGCCAGCAGGTGGACAGCAAACACTGAAGCTTTCTTT	CASRWTANTEAFF
TRBJ2-2	.	.	TRBV11-3	12	TGTGCCAGCAGCTTTTCCACCGGGGAGCTGTTTTTT	CASSFSTGELFF